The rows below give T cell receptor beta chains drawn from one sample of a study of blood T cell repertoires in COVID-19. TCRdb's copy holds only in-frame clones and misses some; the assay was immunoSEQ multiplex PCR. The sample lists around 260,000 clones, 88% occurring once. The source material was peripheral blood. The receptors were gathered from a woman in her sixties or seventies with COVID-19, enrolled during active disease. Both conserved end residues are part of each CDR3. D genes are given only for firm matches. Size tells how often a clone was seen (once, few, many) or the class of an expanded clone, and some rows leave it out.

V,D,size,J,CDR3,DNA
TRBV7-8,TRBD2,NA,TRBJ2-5,CASSLGTSGNPGQETQYF,TGTGCCAGCAGCTTAGGGACTAGCGGGAACCCGGGGCAAGAGACCCAGTACTTC
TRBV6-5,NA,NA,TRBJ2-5,CASSYGGIGQETQYF,TGTGCCAGCAGTTACGGAGGGATAGGCCAAGAGACCCAGTACTTC
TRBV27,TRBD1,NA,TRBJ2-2,CASTPDRSTGELFF,TGTGCCAGCACCCCGGACAGGAGCACCGGGGAGCTGTTTTTT
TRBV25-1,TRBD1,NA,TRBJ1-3,CASSEYRDRGIGNTIYF,TGTGCCAGCAGTGAATATCGGGACAGGGGAATAGGAAACACCATATATTTT
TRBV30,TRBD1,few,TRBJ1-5,CAWSVFLGQARTSNQPQHF,TGTGCCTGGAGTGTATTCTTGGGACAGGCTCGGACTAGCAATCAGCCCCAGCATTTT
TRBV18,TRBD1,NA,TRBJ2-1,CASSPQDSSRGLYNEQFF,TGTGCCAGCTCACCCCAGGACAGTTCGAGGGGGCTATACAATGAGCAGTTCTTC
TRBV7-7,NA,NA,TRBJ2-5,CASSRELQETQYF,TGTGCTAGCAGCCGGGAGTTGCAAGAGACCCAGTACTTC
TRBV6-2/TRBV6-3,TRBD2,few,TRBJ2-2,CASSYSFYTSGSRELFF,TGTGCCAGCAGTTACTCGTTTTATACTAGCGGGAGCCGGGAGCTGTTTTTT
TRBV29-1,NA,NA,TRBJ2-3,CSVGRLTSTDTQYF,TGCAGCGTTGGAAGACTGACTAGCACAGATACGCAGTATTTT
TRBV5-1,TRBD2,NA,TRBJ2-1,CASSLVGLAGGGEQFF,TGCGCCAGCAGCTTGGTAGGACTAGCGGGAGGGGGTGAGCAGTTCTTC
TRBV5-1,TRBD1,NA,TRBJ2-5,CASSLGTAETQYF,TGCGCCAGCAGCCTGGGGACAGCTGAGACCCAGTACTTC
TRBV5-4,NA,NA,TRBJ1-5,CASSKDRNQPQHF,TGTGCCAGCAGCAAGGACAGAAATCAGCCCCAGCATTTT
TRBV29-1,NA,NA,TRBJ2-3,CSVKEDRLTDTQYF,TGCAGCGTCAAAGAGGACAGACTCACAGATACGCAGTATTTT
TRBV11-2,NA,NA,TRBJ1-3,CASSQGLWGGNTIYF,TGTGCCAGCAGCCAGGGACTATGGGGAGGAAACACCATATATTTT
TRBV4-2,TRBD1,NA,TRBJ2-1,CASSQSTGVVYNEQFF,TGTGCCAGCAGCCAATCTACAGGGGTCGTGTACAATGAGCAGTTCTTC
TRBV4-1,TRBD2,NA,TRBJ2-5,CASSQGGRAVETQYF,TGCGCCAGCAGCCAAGGCGGGAGGGCCGTTGAGACCCAGTACTTC
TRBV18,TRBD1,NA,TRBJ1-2,CASSPGQGPHGYTF,TGTGCCAGCTCACCAGGACAGGGCCCACATGGCTACACCTTC
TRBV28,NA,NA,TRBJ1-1,CASSETGYTEAFF,TGTGCCAGCAGTGAAACAGGGTACACTGAAGCTTTCTTT
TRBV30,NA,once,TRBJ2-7,CAWEQGGYEQYF,TGTGCCTGGGAACAGGGGGGGTACGAGCAGTACTTC
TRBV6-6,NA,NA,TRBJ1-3,CASSYSFQTGNTIYF,TGTGCCAGCAGTTACTCGTTTCAAACTGGAAACACCATATATTTT
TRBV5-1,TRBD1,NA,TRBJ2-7,CASSSTQGLGEQYF,TGCGCCAGCAGCTCGACACAGGGGTTGGGCGAGCAGTACTTC
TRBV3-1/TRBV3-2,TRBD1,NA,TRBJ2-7,CASSNPYPGTGTVEQYF,TGTGCCAGCAGCAATCCTTATCCCGGGACAGGGACGGTCGAGCAGTACTTC
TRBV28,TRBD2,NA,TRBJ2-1,CASGRTSGFYNEQFF,TGTGCCAGCGGGAGGACTAGCGGGTTCTACAATGAGCAGTTCTTC
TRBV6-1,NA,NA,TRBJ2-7,CASRPSSYEQYF,TGTGCCAGCAGGCCGAGCTCCTACGAGCAGTACTTC
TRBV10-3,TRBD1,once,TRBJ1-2,CAISKDRGRNNGYTF,TGTGCCATCAGTAAGGACAGGGGGCGCAACAATGGCTACACCTTC
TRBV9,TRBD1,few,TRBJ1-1,CASSAGQGMNTEAFF,TGTGCCAGCAGCGCCGGACAGGGAATGAACACTGAAGCTTTCTTT
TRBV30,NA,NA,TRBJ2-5,CAWRPGEFGETQYF,TGTGCCTGGAGGCCAGGGGAGTTTGGAGAGACCCAGTACTTC
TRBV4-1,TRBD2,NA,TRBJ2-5,CASSQPGLAGVGETQYF,TGCGCCAGCAGCCAGCCGGGACTAGCGGGAGTAGGTGAGACCCAGTACTTC
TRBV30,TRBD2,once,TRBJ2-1,CAWGGSSGWRNEQFF,TGTGCCTGGGGAGGGTCTAGCGGGTGGCGGAATGAGCAGTTCTTC
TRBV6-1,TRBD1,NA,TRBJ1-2,CASSEVGTGISYTF,TGTGCCAGCAGTGAAGTCGGGACAGGTATTTCATACACCTTC
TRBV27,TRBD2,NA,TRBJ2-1,CASHQLWLAGDNEQFF,TGTGCCAGCCACCAGTTGTGGCTAGCGGGAGACAATGAGCAGTTCTTC
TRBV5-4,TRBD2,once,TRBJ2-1,CASTLLTSHEQFF,TGTGCCAGCACCCTCCTGACTAGCCATGAGCAGTTCTTC
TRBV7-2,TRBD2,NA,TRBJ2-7,CASSLGPSGSAYEQYF,TGTGCCAGCAGCTTAGGGCCAAGCGGGAGTGCCTACGAGCAGTACTTC
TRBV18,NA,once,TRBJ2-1,CASSQGLDGEQFF,TGTGCCAGCTCACAGGGACTCGATGGCGAGCAGTTCTTC
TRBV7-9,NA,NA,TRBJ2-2,CASSPGTLRTGELFF,TGTGCCAGCAGCCCAGGGACACTTCGCACCGGGGAGCTGTTTTTT
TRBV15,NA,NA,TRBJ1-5,CATSRGDLGRGDQPQHF,TGTGCCACCAGCAGGGGGGACTTGGGGAGGGGTGATCAGCCCCAGCATTTT
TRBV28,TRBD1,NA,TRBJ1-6,CASRAHPGQSSYNSPLHF,TGTGCCAGCAGAGCTCACCCGGGACAGAGCTCCTATAATTCACCCCTCCACTTT
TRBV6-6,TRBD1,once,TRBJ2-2,CASSIQGFSAGELFF,TGTGCCAGCAGTATACAGGGGTTCAGCGCCGGGGAGCTGTTTTTT
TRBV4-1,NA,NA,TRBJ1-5,CASSQDLVRESNQPQHF,TGCGCCAGCAGCCAAGATCTGGTCAGGGAAAGCAATCAGCCCCAGCATTTT
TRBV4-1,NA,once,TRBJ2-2,CASSQRRNTGELFF,TGCGCCAGCAGCCAGCGGCGGAACACCGGGGAGCTGTTTTTT
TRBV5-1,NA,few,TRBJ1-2,CASSLSPRGTYGYTF,TGCGCCAGCAGCTTGTCACCCAGAGGAACCTATGGCTACACCTTC
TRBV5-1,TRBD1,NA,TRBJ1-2,CASSYGTGGYGYTF,TGCGCCAGCAGCTATGGGACAGGCGGCTATGGCTACACCTTC
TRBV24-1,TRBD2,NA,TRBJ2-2,CATSDRGTSGGRNTGELFF,TGTGCCACCAGTGACCGAGGGACTAGCGGAGGGCGGAACACCGGGGAGCTGTTTTTT
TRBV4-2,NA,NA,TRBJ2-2,CASSQAPPPRNTGELFF,TGTGCCAGCAGCCAAGCCCCTCCCCCGCGGAACACCGGGGAGCTGTTTTTT
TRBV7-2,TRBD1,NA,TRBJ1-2,CASSFNRGQGGYTF,TGTGCCAGCAGCTTTAACAGGGGGCAAGGTGGCTACACCTTC
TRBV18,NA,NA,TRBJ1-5,CASSPPGGQFGNQPQHF,TGTGCCAGCTCACCACCGGGGGGGCAATTTGGCAATCAGCCCCAGCATTTT